The source of this TCR beta chain is a study of cytomegalovirus exposure and HLA in healthy donors. Study results and caveats: In vitro assays verified that three CMV-associated chains recognized CMV antigens specifically. One cluster of highly shared sequence variants probably arose as a sequencing artifact. When a later analysis was performed, an Asian-associated ancestry cluster reportedly had fewer N-insertions than the roughly 630-donor mean.

This CDR3 contains 12 residues. V was shortened by 6 bases and J by 8 bases, with 13 bases between the two germline ends. Germline V gene lookup returns CDR1 SNHLY and CDR2 FYNNEI. This clone appeared a few times. The antigen is unknown. The PCR used 60 Vbeta and 13 Jbeta primers. Using immunoSEQ multiplex PCR, the repertoire was profiled, and TCRdb retains in-frame clones only, with some absent. The repertoire has about 180,000 clones, roughly 86% of them found once; the top ten carry around 4.9%. The chain uses TRBV2 and TRBJ1-2; perhaps TRBD1 as D (6 bases). The receptor was isolated from a girl aged 5 to 17 in good health and CMV-seropositive. Sequencing was performed on PBMCs. The CDR3 spells CASRDDRWGYTF. The CDR3 DNA is TGTGCCAGCAGAGATGACAGGTGGGGCTACACCTTC. The entire variable domain, with the rest obtained from reference TRBV2 and TRBJ1-2, is as follows: EPEVTQTPSHQVTQMGQEVILRCVPISNHLYFYWYRQILGQKVEFLVSFYNNEISEKSEIFDDQFSVERPDGSNFTLKIRSTKLEDSAMYFCASRDDRWGYTFGSGTRLTVV.